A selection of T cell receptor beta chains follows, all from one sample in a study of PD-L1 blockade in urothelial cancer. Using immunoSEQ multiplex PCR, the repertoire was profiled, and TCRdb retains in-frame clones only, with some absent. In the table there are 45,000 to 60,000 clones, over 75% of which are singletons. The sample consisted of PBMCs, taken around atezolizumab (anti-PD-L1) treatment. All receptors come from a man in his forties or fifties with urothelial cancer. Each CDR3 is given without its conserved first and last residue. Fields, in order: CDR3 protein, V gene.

ASSRAGTDTQY TRBV14
ASSQGGPRNEKLF TRBV4-1
ASSSGQRKVF TRBV19
ASSLTQRGLAGGIYNEQF TRBV7-3
ASSSSGSRHEQF TRBV5-6
ASSPSGVDNEKLF TRBV18
ASSAGLAGAHEQF TRBV9
ASSDDLRQGYRRNTEAF TRBV21-1
ASSPSEGRDTQY TRBV4-1
ASSPDRVGETNEKLF TRBV4-1
ASSSLKMGLNYEQY TRBV11-2
ASSEQPNYGYT TRBV10-1
ASSGRASSYEQY TRBV6-1
AWSDPTPTPEAF TRBV30
ASSLEEDRTNTEAF TRBV7-4
ATSSLGRPNEQF TRBV15
ASSFPPGQTGPGNQPQH TRBV28
ASSSGTGADTQY TRBV5-4
ASSLGQGDEQY TRBV11-3
ASSLRPEGYEQY TRBV7-9
AISESMREGSEKLF TRBV10-3
ASSSTGGYTGNTIY TRBV18
ASSATGANEKLF TRBV7-2
ASSPRTGGSDTQY TRBV7-9
ASKGTSGYNEQF TRBV6-5
ASSGNRGSETQY TRBV28
SVVFRTTNTEAF TRBV29-1
ASSSGWNTEAF TRBV28
ASSLGRVTNNEQF TRBV28
ASSLRPAGETQY TRBV28
ASSLGPGTDTQY TRBV6-4
ASSHDEGLLSSYNEQF TRBV23-1
ASISAGTPGGEAF TRBV6-5
ASSLTGTGGVRAF TRBV7-7
AWSRVLNQPQH TRBV30
ASSLGGGTNTEAF TRBV5-6
ASSLGAGDTQY TRBV5-1
ASSFVLNTGELF TRBV7-6